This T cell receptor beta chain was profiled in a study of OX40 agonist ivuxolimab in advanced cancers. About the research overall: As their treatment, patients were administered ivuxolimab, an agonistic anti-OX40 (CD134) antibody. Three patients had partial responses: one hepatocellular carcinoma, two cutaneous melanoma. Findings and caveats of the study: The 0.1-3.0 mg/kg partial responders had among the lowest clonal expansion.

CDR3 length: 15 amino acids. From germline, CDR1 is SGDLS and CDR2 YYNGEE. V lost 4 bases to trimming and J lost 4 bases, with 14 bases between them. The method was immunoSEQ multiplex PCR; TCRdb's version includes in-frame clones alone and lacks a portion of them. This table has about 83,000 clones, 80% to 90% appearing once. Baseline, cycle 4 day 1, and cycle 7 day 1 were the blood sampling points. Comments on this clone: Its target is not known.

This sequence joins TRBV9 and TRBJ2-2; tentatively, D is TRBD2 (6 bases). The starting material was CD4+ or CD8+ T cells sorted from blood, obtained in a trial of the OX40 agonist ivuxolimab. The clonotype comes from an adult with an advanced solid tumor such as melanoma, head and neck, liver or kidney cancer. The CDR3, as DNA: TGTGCCAGCAGCCTTAAGGAGGGGACCACCGGGGAGCTGTTTTTT. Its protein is CASSLKEGTTGELFF.